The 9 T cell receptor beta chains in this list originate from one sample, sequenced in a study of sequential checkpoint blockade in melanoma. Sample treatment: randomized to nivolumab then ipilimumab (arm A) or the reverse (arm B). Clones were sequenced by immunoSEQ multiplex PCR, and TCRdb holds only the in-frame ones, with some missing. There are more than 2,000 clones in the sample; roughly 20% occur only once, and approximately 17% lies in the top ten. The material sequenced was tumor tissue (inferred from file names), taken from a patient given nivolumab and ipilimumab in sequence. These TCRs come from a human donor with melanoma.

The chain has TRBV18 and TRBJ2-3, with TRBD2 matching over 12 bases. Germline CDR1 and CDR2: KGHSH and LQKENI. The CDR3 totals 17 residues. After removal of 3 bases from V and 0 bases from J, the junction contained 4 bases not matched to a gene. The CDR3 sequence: CASSPTSGGWSTDTQYF. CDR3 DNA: TGTGCCAGCTCACCGACTAGCGGGGGCTGGAGCACAGATACGCAGTATTTT.

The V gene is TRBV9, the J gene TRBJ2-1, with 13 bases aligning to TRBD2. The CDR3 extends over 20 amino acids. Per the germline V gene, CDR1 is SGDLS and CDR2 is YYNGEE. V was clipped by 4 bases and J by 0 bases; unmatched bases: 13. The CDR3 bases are TGTGCCAGCAGCTCTACCCTGGGACTAGCGGGGTCTGACTCCTACAATGAGCAGTTCTTC. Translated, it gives CASSSTLGLAGSDSYNEQFF.

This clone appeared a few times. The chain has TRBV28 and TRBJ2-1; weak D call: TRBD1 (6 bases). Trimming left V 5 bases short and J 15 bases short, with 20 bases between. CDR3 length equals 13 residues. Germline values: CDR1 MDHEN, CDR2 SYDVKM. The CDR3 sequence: CASSNRTRRGGFF. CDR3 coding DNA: TGTGCCAGCAGTAACCGGACACGTAGAGGGGGGTTCTTC.

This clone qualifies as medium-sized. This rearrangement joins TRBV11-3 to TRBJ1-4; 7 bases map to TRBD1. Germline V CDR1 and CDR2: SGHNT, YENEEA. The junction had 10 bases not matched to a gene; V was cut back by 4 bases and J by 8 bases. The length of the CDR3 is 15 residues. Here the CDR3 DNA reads TGTGCCAGCAGCTCAACAGGGGCCCTCGGGGAAAAACTGTTTTTT. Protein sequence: CASSSTGALGEKLFF. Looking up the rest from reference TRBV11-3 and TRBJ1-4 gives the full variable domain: EAGVVQSPRYKIIEKKQPVAFWCNPISGHNTLYWYLQNLGQGPELLIRYENEEAVDDSQLPKDRFSAERLKGVDSTLKIQPAELGDSAVYLCASSSTGALGEKLFFGSGTQLSVL.

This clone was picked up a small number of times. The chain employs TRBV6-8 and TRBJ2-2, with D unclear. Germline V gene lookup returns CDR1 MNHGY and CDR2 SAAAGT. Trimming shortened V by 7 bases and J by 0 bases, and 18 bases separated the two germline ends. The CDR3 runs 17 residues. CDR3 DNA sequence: TGTGCCAGCAATTTGGCGCTAGGGCTGGCGAACACCGGGGAGCTGTTTTTT. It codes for CASNLALGLANTGELFF.

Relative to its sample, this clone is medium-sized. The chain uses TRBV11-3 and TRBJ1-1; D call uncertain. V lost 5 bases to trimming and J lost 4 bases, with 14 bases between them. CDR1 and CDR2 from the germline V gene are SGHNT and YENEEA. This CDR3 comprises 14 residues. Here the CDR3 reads CASSLRTVGTEAFF. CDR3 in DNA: TGTGCCAGCAGCCTCCGGACCGTGGGCACTGAAGCTTTCTTT.

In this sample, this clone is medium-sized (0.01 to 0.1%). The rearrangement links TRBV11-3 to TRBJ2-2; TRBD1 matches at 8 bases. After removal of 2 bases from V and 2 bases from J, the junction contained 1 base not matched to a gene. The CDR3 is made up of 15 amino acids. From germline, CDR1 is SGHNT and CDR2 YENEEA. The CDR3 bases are TGTGCCAGCAGCTTACAGGGGGCCAACACCGGGGAGCTGTTTTTT. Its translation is CASSLQGANTGELFF. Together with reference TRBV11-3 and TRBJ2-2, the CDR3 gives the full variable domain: EAGVVQSPRYKIIEKKQPVAFWCNPISGHNTLYWYLQNLGQGPELLIRYENEEAVDDSQLPKDRFSAERLKGVDSTLKIQPAELGDSAVYLCASSLQGANTGELFFGEGSRLTVL.

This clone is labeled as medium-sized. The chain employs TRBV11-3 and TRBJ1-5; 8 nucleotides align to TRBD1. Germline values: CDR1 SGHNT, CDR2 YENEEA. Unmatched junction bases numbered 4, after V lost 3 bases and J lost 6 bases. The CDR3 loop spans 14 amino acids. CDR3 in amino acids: CASSFGQGTQPQHF. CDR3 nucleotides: TGTGCCAGCAGCTTCGGACAGGGAACTCAGCCCCAGCATTTT.

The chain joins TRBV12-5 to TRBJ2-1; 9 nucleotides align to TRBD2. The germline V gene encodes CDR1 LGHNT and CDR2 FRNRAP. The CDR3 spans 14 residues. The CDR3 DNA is TGTGCCAGCACCATTAGCGGGAGAAAGGATGAGCAGTTCTTC. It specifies CASTISGRKDEQFF.